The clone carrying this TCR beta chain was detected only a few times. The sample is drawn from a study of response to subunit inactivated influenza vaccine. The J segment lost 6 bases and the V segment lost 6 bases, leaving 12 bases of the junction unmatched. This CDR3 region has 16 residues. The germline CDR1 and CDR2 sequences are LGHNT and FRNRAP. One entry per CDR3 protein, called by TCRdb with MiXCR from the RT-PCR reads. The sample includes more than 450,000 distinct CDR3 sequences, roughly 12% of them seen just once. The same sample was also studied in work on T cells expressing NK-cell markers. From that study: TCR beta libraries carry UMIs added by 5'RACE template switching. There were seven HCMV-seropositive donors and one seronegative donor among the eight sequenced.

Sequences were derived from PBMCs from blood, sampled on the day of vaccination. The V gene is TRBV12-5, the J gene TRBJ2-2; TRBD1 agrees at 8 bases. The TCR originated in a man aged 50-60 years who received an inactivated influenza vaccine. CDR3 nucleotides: TGTGCTAGTGGCCTGAGCGGACAGGGTGCGGCCGGGGAGCTGTTTTTT. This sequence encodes CASGLSGQGAAGELFF.